This T cell receptor beta chain was observed in a study of blood T cell repertoires in COVID-19. Study-level information: PBMCs, B-cell-depleted T cells, or T cells provided the cDNA or gDNA that made up the material.

Using immunoSEQ multiplex PCR, the repertoire was profiled, and TCRdb retains in-frame clones only, with some absent. The data show about 260,000 clones, 75% to 90% seen once. Adults between about 18 and 95 years of age took part from more than 20 US areas. The clonotype originates from a woman aged 18-30 years who had recovered from COVID-19. Sequencing used PBMCs or T cells enriched from blood (not recorded which).

The CDR3 sequence: CASSHPAGSSYNEQFF. For the CDR3, the DNA is TGTGCCAGCAGCCACCCAGCGGGGAGCTCCTACAATGAGCAGTTCTTC. The genes are TRBV7-6 and TRBJ2-1, with 7 bases identical to TRBD2. The V and J ends lost 5 bases and 0 bases, in that order; junction bases with no gene match: 7. CDR3 length: 16 amino acids. Germline CDR1 reads SGHVS; CDR2 reads FNYEAQ.